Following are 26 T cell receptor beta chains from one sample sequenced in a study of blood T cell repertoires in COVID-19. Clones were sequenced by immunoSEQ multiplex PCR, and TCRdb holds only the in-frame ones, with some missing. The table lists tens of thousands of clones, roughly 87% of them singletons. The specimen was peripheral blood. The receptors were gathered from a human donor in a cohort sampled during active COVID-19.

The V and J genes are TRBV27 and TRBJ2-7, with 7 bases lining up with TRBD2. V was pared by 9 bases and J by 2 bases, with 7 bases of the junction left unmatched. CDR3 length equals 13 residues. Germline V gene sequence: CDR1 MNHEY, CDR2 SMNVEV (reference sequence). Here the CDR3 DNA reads TGTGCCAGAGGATCGGGACTACCCTACGAGCAGTACTTC. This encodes CARGSGLPYEQYF.

The CDR3 is CASSLVGGLKYGYTF. The DNA for the CDR3 is TGTGCCAGCAGCTTAGTAGGTGGGCTTAAATATGGCTACACCTTC. This rearrangement joins TRBV13 to TRBJ1-2; D gene unclear. Germline V gives CDR1 PRHDT, CDR2 FYEKMQ (reference sequence). The CDR3 spans 15 residues. Trimming shortened V by 1 base and J by 5 bases, and 14 bases separated the two germline ends.

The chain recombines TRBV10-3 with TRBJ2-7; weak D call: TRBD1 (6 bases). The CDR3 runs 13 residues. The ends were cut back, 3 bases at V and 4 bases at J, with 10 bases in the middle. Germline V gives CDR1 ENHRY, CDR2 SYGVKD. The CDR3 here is CAISDRGDYEQYF. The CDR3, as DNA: TGTGCCATCAGTGACAGGGGCGATTACGAGCAGTACTTC.

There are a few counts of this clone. The CDR3 is CASSEQGRGSPLHF. The CDR3 coding sequence is TGTGCCAGCAGTGAGCAGGGGAGGGGTTCACCCCTCCACTTT. The genes are TRBV6-1 and TRBJ1-6, with a tentative D call TRBD1 (6 bases). V was cut by 3 bases and J by 9 bases, with 12 bases left in between. The CDR3 loop spans 14 amino acids. CDR1 is MNHNS and CDR2 is SASEGT in the germline V gene.

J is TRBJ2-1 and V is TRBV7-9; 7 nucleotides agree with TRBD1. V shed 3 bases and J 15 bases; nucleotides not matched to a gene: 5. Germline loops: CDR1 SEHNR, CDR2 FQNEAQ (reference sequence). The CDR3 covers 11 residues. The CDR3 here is CASSLYRGWFF. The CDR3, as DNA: TGTGCCAGCAGCTTGTACAGGGGATGGTTCTTC.

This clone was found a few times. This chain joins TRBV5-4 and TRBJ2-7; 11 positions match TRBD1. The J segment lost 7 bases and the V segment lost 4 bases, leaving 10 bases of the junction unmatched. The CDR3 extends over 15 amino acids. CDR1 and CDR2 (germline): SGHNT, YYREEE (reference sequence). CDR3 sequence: CASSPGTGGYWEQYF. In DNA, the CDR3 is TGTGCCAGCAGCCCCGGGACAGGGGGATATTGGGAGCAGTACTTC.

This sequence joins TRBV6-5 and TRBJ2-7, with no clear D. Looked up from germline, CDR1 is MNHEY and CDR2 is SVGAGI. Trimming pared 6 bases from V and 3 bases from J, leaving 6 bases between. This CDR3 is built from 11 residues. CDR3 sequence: CASSRGYEQYF. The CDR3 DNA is TGTGCCAGCAGCCGAGGCTACGAGCAGTACTTC.

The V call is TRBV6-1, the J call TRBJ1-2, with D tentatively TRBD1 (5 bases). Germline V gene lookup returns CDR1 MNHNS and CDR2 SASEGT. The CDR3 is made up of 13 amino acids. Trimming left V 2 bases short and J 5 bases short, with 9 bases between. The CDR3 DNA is TGTGCCAGCAGTGAACAGGGAATATATGGCTACACCTTC. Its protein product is CASSEQGIYGYTF.

The CDR3 loop reads CASSSGESYEQYF. The DNA of the CDR3 is TGTGCCAGCAGTTCCGGAGAGTCCTACGAGCAGTACTTC. This chain connects TRBV27 to TRBJ2-7; D not certain. V was shortened by 4 bases and J by 1 base, with 8 bases between the two germline ends. Per the germline V gene, CDR1 is MNHEY and CDR2 is SMNVEV (reference sequence). The CDR3 extends over 13 amino acids.

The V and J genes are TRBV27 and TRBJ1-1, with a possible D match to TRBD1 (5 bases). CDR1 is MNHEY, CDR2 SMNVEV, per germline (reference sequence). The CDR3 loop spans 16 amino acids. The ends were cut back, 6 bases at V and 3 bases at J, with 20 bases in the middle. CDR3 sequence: CASRNPGGSEDTEAFF. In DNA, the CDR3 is TGTGCCAGCAGGAACCCGGGGGGATCAGAGGACACTGAAGCTTTCTTT.

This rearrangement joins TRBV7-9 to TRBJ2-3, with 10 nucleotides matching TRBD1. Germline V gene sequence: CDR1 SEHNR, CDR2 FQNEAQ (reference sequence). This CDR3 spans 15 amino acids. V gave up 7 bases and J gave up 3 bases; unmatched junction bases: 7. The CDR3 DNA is TGTGCCAGCAACTCGGGACAGGGGATAACAGATACGCAGTATTTT. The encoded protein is CASNSGQGITDTQYF.

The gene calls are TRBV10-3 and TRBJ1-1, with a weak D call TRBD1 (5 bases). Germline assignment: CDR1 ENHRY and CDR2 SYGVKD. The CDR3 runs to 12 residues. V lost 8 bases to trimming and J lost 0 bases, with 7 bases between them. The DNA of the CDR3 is TGTGCCATCCGGGGGATGAACACTGAAGCTTTCTTT. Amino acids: CAIRGMNTEAFF.

The CDR3 nucleotides read TGTGCCAGCAGCCCAGCGGGGGTGGAGACCCAGTACTTC. Translated: CASSPAGVETQYF. V is TRBV14 and J is TRBJ2-5; 8 nucleotides align to TRBD2. Germline trimming cut 4 bases from V and 5 bases from J; bases unmatched to any gene: 3. CDR3 length: 13 residues. Germline V CDR1 and CDR2: SGHDN, FVKESK.

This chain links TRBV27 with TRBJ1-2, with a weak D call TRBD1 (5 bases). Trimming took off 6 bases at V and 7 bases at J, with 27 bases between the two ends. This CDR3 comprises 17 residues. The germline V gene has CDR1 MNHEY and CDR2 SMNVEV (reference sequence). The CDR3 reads CASSPAGASVVNGGYTF. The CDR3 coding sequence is TGTGCCAGCAGCCCCGCTGGGGCCTCGGTGGTAAATGGTGGCTACACCTTC.

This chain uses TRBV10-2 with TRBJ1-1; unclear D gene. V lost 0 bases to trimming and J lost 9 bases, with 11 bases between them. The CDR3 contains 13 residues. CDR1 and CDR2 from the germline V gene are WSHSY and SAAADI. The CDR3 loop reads CASSESVLQKAFF. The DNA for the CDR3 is TGCGCCAGCAGTGAGTCGGTATTGCAGAAAGCTTTCTTT.

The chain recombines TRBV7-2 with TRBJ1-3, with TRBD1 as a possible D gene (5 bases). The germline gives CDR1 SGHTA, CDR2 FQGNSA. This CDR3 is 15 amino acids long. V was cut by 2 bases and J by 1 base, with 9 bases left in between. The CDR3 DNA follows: TGTGCCAGCAGCTTACGTGGGGGGTCTGGAAACACCATATATTTT. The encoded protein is CASSLRGGSGNTIYF.

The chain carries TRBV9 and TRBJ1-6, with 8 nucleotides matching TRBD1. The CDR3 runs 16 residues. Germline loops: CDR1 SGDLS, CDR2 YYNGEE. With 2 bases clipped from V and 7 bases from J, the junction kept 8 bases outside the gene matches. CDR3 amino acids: CASSVSPWDRNSPLHF. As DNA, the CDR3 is TGTGCCAGCAGCGTTTCCCCCTGGGACAGGAATTCACCCCTCCACTTT.

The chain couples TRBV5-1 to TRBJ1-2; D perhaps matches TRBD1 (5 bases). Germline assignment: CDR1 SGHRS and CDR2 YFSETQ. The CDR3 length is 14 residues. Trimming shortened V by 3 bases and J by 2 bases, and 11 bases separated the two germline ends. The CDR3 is CASSSTATNYGYTF. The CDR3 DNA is TGCGCCAGCAGCTCGACAGCGACAAACTATGGCTACACCTTC.

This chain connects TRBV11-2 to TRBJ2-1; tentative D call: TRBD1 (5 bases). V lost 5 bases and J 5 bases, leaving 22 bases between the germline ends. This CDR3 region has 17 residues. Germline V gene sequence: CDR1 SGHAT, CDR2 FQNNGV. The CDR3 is CASSLFGRQGPHNEQFF. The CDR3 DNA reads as TGTGCCAGCAGCCTGTTTGGTCGGCAGGGTCCCCACAATGAGCAGTTCTTC.

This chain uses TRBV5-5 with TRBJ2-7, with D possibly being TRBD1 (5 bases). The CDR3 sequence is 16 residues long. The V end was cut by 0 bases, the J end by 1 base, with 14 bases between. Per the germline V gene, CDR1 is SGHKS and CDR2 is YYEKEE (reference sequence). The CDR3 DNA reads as TGTGCCAGCAGCTTGGAAGGGGTCCGCGCTTCCTACGAGCAGTACTTC. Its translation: CASSLEGVRASYEQYF.

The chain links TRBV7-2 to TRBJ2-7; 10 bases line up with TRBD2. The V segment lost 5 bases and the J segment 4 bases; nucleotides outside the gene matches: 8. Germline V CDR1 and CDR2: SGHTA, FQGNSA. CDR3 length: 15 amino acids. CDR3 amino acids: CASSRSGGFRYEQYF. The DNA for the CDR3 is TGTGCCAGCAGCCGTAGCGGGGGGTTCCGTTACGAGCAGTACTTC.

CDR3 DNA: TGTGCCAGCAGCCTCGGACAGGGTAATGAGCAGTTCTTC. This encodes CASSLGQGNEQFF. The chain combines TRBV7-9 with TRBJ2-1; 8 bases align to TRBD1. The CDR3 extends over 13 amino acids. V lost 5 bases, J lost 7 bases, and 4 bases stayed unmatched. Germline CDR1 SEHNR, CDR2 FQNEAQ (reference sequence).

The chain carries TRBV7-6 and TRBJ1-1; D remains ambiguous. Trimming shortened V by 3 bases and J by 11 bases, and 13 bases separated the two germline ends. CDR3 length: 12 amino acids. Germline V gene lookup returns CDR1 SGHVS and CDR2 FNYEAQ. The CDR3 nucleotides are TGTGCCAGCAGCTTTGCAGACGGAGTGGCTTTCTTT. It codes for CASSFADGVAFF.

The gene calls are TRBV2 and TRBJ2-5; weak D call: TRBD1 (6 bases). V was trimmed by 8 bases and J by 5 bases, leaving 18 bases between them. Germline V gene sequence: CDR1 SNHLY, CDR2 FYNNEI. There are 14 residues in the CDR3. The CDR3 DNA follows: TGTGCCAGCGTTCGGGTCAGGGGAGCGGAGACCCAGTACTTC. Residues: CASVRVRGAETQYF.

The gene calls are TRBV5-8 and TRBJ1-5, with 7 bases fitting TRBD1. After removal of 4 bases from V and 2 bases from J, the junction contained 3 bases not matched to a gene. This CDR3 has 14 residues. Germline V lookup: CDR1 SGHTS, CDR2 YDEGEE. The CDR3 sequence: CASSGGQRNQPQHF. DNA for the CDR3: TGTGCCAGCAGCGGGGGACAGCGCAATCAGCCCCAGCATTTT.

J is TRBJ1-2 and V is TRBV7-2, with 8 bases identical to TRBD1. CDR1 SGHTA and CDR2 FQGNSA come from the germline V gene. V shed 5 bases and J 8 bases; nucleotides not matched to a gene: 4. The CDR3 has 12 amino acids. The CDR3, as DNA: TGTGCCAGCAGCGGACAGGGAGGCGGCTACACCTTC. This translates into CASSGQGGGYTF.